The source of this TCR beta chain is a study of spatial heterogeneity in lung cancer. Study-wide results and caveats: The study found that expanded intratumoral alpha and beta TCR counts tracked tumor mutation counts.

Trimming pared 6 bases from V and 4 bases from J, leaving 12 bases between. The CDR3 sequence is 12 residues long. In germline, CDR1 is SQVTM, CDR2 ANQGSEA. This clonotype is labeled medium-sized. Its antigen is not identified. Using its own MiXCR run on the 5' RACE reads, TCRdb lists one record per CDR3 protein. The sample holds 2,500 to 3,500 distinct CDR3 sequences; 20% to 30% are singletons and the top ten take under 14%. Specified time point: sample taken at primary tumor resection. This clonotype originated in a female donor with early-stage non-small cell lung cancer. The specimen was lung tumor tissue, collected at surgery. V usage is TRBV29-1 and J usage is TRBJ2-5, with D unresolved. In DNA, the CDR3 is TGCAGCGTGGGATGGGCTCGAGAGACCCAGTACTTC. This encodes CSVGWARETQYF.